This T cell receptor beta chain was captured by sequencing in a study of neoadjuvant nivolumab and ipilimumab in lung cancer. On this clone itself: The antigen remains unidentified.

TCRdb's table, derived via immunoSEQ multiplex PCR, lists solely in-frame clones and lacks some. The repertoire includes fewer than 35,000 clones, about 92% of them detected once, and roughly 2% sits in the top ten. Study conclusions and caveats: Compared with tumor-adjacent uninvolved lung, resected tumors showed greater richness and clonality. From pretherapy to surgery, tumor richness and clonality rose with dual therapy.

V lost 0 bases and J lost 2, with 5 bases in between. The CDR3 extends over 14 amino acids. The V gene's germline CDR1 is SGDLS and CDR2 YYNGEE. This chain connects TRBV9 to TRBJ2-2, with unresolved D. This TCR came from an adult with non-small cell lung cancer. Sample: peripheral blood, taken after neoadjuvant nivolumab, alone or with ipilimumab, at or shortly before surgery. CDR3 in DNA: TGTGCCAGCAGCGTAGAAACTAACACCGGGGAGCTGTTTTTT. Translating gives CASSVETNTGELFF.